This TCR beta chain was documented in a study of T cells of healthy individuals. TCRdb itself ran the 5' RACE reads through MiXCR, one entry per CDR3 protein. The profile shows 95,000 to 100,000 distinct CDR3 sequences, about 16% of them singletons. The germline CDR1 and CDR2 sequences are DFQATT and SNEGSKA (reference sequence). V was pared by 5 bases and J by 3 bases, with 11 bases of the junction left unmatched. CDR3 length: 17 amino acids. This clonotype was counted a few times. The V and J genes are TRBV20-1 and TRBJ2-2, with 11 bases aligning to TRBD2. This TCR was recovered from a human donor in good health. DNA for the CDR3: TGCAGTGCTCCCAGCGGACTAGCGGGTTCGGACACCGGGGAGCTGTTTTTT. Its protein is CSAPSGLAGSDTGELFF.